What follows are 10 T cell receptor beta chains derived from one specimen sequenced in a study of shared clonotypes between healthy human individuals. Generated by immunoSEQ multiplex PCR, the TCRdb table keeps only in-frame clones and is missing some. The table lists around 2.1 million clones, approximately 94% of them singletons. The naive CD8 subset, CD45RO-negative cells positively selected for CCR7, excluded terminally differentiated effector memory CD45RA+ cells. The sequencing input was naive CD8+ T cells from PBMCs. The receptors come from a young man in good health. Some clones in this sample may be carry-over from other donors' samples.

This clone showed up just once. V is TRBV6-5 and J is TRBJ1-5, with 7 bases that match TRBD1. The V and J ends lost 6 bases and 4 bases, in that order; junction bases with no gene match: 6. Looked up from germline, CDR1 is MNHEY and CDR2 is SVGAGI. The CDR3 runs to 14 residues. CDR3 protein: CASSSGQINQPQHF. The CDR3 bases are TGTGCCAGCAGCTCGGGACAGATAAATCAGCCCCAGCATTTT.

The J gene is TRBJ1-4, the V gene TRBV29-1, with 10 bases that match TRBD1. With V trimmed by 7 bases and J by 8 bases, 16 bases remained unmatched. The CDR3 runs 16 residues. The germline V gene encodes CDR1 SQVTM and CDR2 ANQGSEA. In nucleotides, the CDR3 is TGCAGCGGCATCATTCCCGGGACAGGGGACTGGGAAAAACTGTTTTTT. Encoded protein: CSGIIPGTGDWEKLFF.

The chain links TRBV5-1 to TRBJ2-7; TRBD2 might be the D (6 bases). The CDR3 runs 16 residues. V was cut by 4 bases and J by 0 bases, with 17 bases left in between. Germline loops: CDR1 SGHRS, CDR2 YFSETQ. The CDR3 region is CASSASTLAGSYEQYF. The CDR3 DNA is TGCGCCAGCAGCGCAAGCACACTAGCAGGCTCCTACGAGCAGTACTTC.

With respect to this clone: Other DNA sequences within the sample encode an identical CDR3. The CDR3 is CASSFRDTNTEAFF. CDR3 coding DNA: TGTGCCAGCAGTTTCCGGGACACGAACACTGAAGCTTTCTTT. The V and J genes are TRBV27 and TRBJ1-1; D may be TRBD1 (6 bases). Germline V lookup: CDR1 MNHEY, CDR2 SMNVEV (reference sequence). The CDR3 sequence is 14 residues long. Trimming pared 3 bases from V and 1 base from J, leaving 9 bases between.

This clone was seen only once. CDR3: CASSQQPRTGSSYEQYF. CDR3 in DNA: TGCGCCAGCAGCCAACAACCCCGGACAGGGAGCTCCTACGAGCAGTACTTC. The chain links TRBV4-1 to TRBJ2-7; TRBD1 matches at 8 bases. V was clipped by 2 bases and J by 0 bases; unmatched bases: 9. Per the germline V gene, CDR1 is MGHRA and CDR2 is YSYEKL. This CDR3 is 17 amino acids long.

This chain links TRBV27 with TRBJ2-1; D may correspond to TRBD1 or TRBD2 (6 bases each). V was shortened by 5 bases and J by 8 bases, with 10 bases between the two germline ends. The CDR3 is 12 amino acids. Germline lookup yields CDR1 MNHEY and CDR2 SMNVEV (reference sequence). In nucleotides, the CDR3 is TGTGCCAGCAGTCGAAGGGGGGATGAGCAGTTCTTC. Protein product: CASSRRGDEQFF.

This clone appeared once. The V and J genes are TRBV7-9 and TRBJ2-7; TRBD1 agrees at 9 bases. Germline V gene lookup returns CDR1 SEHNR and CDR2 FQNEAQ (reference sequence). The J segment lost 2 bases and the V segment lost 4 bases, leaving 9 bases of the junction unmatched. CDR3 size: 16 residues. Here the CDR3 reads CASSSSSGTGTYEQYF. The CDR3 DNA is TGTGCCAGCAGCTCCAGTTCCGGGACAGGGACCTACGAGCAGTACTTC. Full variable domain (remainder filled in from reference TRBV7-9 and TRBJ2-7): DTGVSQNPRHKITKRGQNVTFRCDPISEHNRLYWYRQTLGQGPEFLTYFQNEAQLEKSRLLSDRFSAERPKGSFSTLEIQRTEQGDSAMYLCASSSSSGTGTYEQYFGPGTRLTVT.

This chain uses TRBV28 with TRBJ2-7, with 11 bases that match TRBD2. Germline V gives CDR1 MDHEN, CDR2 SYDVKM. Unmatched junction bases numbered 4, after V lost 3 bases and J lost 3 bases. This CDR3 region has 15 residues. For the CDR3, the DNA is TGTGCCAGCAGTTTCTTAGCGGGAGGGTTCTACGAGCAGTACTTC. It translates to CASSFLAGGFYEQYF.

This chain uses TRBV11-2 with TRBJ2-1; D call uncertain. The germline V gene encodes CDR1 SGHAT and CDR2 FQNNGV. The CDR3 spans 14 residues. V lost 2 bases and J 0 bases, leaving 5 bases between the germline ends. Written as DNA, the CDR3 is TGTGCCAGCAGCTTAAGTACCTCCTACAATGAGCAGTTCTTC. Translating it yields CASSLSTSYNEQFF.

Regarding this clone: One end of the junction is discordant with germline, which a read error may explain. The rearrangement uses TRBV6-6 and TRBJ2-2, with D hard to call. The CDR3 length is 16 residues. Germline V gene lookup returns CDR1 MNHNY and CDR2 SVGAGI (reference sequence). CDR3 in amino acids: CASIYKVSANTGELFF. The DNA of the CDR3 is TGTGCCAGCATTTACAAGGTTTCCGCGAACACCGGGGAGCTGTTTTTT.